Below, 19 T cell receptor beta chains from the same sample are listed, as sequenced in a study of naive and memory T cell subsets. The beta constant-region primer was an equimolar mix of two oligonucleotides covering TRBC1 and TRBC2. From the UMI-ligation and nested PCR reads, TCRdb called clonotypes with MiXCR, one entry per CDR3 protein. This table has about 85,000 distinct CDR3 sequences, about an eighth appearing once. Sequences were obtained from central memory CD4+ T cells from blood. These receptors originate from a human donor in good health.

Concerning this clonotype itself: Because the CDR3 is missing its conserved closing phenylalanine or tryptophan, this is likely a read error. The chain recombines TRBV29-1 with TRBJ1-2; 9 bases are shared with TRBD1. In germline, CDR1 is SQVTM, CDR2 ANQGSEA. The CDR3 length is 13 residues. The ends lost 3 bases at V and 8 bases at J; junction bases unmatched: 7. The CDR3 sequence: CSVDPDRGQGYTI. The CDR3 nucleotides are TGCAGCGTTGACCCGGACAGGGGACAAGGCTACACCATC.

The CDR3 loop reads CSATEPWDNEQFF. The CDR3 DNA reads as TGCAGTGCAACGGAGCCGTGGGACAATGAGCAGTTCTTC. The genes are TRBV20-1 and TRBJ2-1; no clear D. The CDR3 is 13 amino acids. The germline CDR1 and CDR2 sequences are DFQATT and SNEGSKA (reference sequence). Trimming shortened V by 6 bases and J by 5 bases, and 14 bases separated the two germline ends.

This clonotype was detected only a few times. The rearrangement uses TRBV6-1 and TRBJ2-1; 7 bases agree with TRBD2. CDR3 length: 11 residues. The germline V gene encodes CDR1 MNHNS and CDR2 SASEGT. After removal of 7 bases from V and 11 bases from J, the junction contained 5 bases not matched to a gene. The CDR3 DNA sequence: TGTGCCAGCACCGAAAGCGGGAAGCAGTTCTTC. Protein product: CASTESGKQFF.

Notes on this clonotype: The junction departs from the called germline gene at one end, perhaps through a read error. This chain connects TRBV20-1 to TRBJ2-4; TRBD1 might be the D (6 bases). There are 13 residues in the CDR3. Germline V lookup: CDR1 DFQATT, CDR2 SNEGSKA (reference sequence). In nucleotides, the CDR3 is TGCAGTGCTCGAGAATCTACAGGGAACATTCAGTACTTC. It yields the protein CSARESTGNIQYF.

This clonotype was counted a few times. The chain carries TRBV28 and TRBJ2-4, with D maybe TRBD1 (6 bases). CDR3 length: 17 residues. Germline CDR1 MDHEN, CDR2 SYDVKM. Deletions cut 4 bases from V and 1 base from J, with 17 bases between. CDR3 residues: CASSSLWGLGAKNIQYF. CDR3 sequence (DNA): TGTGCCAGCAGTTCCCTATGGGGGCTTGGGGCCAAAAACATTCAGTACTTC.

The chain has TRBV25-1 and TRBJ2-1; the D call may be TRBD1 or TRBD2 (5 bases each). The CDR3 extends over 12 amino acids. Deletions cut 1 base from V and 10 bases from J, with 8 bases between. From germline, CDR1 is MGHDK and CDR2 SYGVNS. CDR3 DNA sequence: TGTGCCAGCAGTGAATGGGGGAGAGAGCAGTTCTTC. Translation gives CASSEWGREQFF.

This clonotype has only a few counts. The CDR3 DNA reads TGTGCCTGGGCAGTGGGACAGCGTAGCTATGGCTACACCTTC. Protein: CAWAVGQRSYGYTF. The chain recombines TRBV30 with TRBJ1-2; 7 bases match TRBD1. The CDR3 is made up of 14 amino acids. Germline CDR1 is GTSNPN and CDR2 is SVGIG (reference sequence). V was clipped by 5 bases and J by 4 bases; unmatched bases: 10.

This clonotype was seen only a few times. The CDR3 sequence is CASSPQGRGQTKETQYF. CDR3 bases: TGTGCCAGCAGTCCCCAAGGAAGGGGGCAAACGAAAGAGACCCAGTACTTC. The chain has TRBV27 and TRBJ2-5; TRBD1 agrees at 7 bases. J lost 3 bases, V lost 5 bases, and 15 bases had no gene match. This CDR3 is 17 amino acids long. Germline CDR1 is MNHEY and CDR2 is SMNVEV (reference sequence).

This clonotype occurred many times. The CDR3 nucleotides are TGTGCCAGCTCACGGGCCGAGGGGGCGAAGGCCTACGAGCAGTACTTC. It specifies CASSRAEGAKAYEQYF. J is TRBJ2-7 and V is TRBV18, with 7 bases that match TRBD1. V was pared by 4 bases and J by 2 bases, with 11 bases of the junction left unmatched. The CDR3 covers 16 residues. Germline loops: CDR1 KGHSH, CDR2 LQKENI. Looking up the rest from reference TRBV18 and TRBJ2-7 gives the full variable domain: NAGVMQNPRHLVRRRGQEARLRCSPMKGHSHVYWYRQLPEEGLKFMVYLQKENIIDESGMPKERFSAEFPKEGPSILRIQQVVRGDSAAYFCASSRAEGAKAYEQYFGPGTRLTVT.

CDR3 DNA sequence: TGTGCCAGCAGTTTAGCGGGAGCAAGGGACGAGCAGTACTTC. Translating it yields CASSLAGARDEQYF. The chain links TRBV28 to TRBJ2-7; TRBD2 matches 7 bases. This CDR3 has 14 amino acids. V was clipped by 2 bases and J by 5 bases; unmatched bases: 6. Germline CDR1 MDHEN, CDR2 SYDVKM.

This clonotype showed up just a few times. The chain uses TRBV5-8 and TRBJ1-3, with TRBD1 as a possible D gene (6 bases). CDR3 length: 14 amino acids. V was shortened by 2 bases and J by 4 bases, with 10 bases between the two germline ends. Germline CDR1 SGHTS, CDR2 YDEGEE. CDR3: CASSFRDTGNTIYF. The CDR3 nucleotides read TGTGCCAGCAGCTTCCGGGACACAGGAAACACCATATATTTT.

This clonotype has more than one count but fewer than ten. This rearrangement joins TRBV19 to TRBJ2-3, with a tentative D call TRBD2 (6 bases). Germline CDR1 and CDR2: LNHDA and SQIVND (reference sequence). This CDR3 has 17 residues. Between the trimmed V and J ends, which lost 0 bases and 0 bases, there was a span of 13 bases. CDR3 bases: TGTGCCAGTAGTATAGATCGTGGAGGGATGAGCACAGATACGCAGTATTTT. Protein product: CASSIDRGGMSTDTQYF.

As for this clonotype: Germline is not matched at one junction end, which may reflect a read error. This rearrangement joins TRBV5-1 to TRBJ1-2; 7 positions match TRBD1. This CDR3 is built from 12 residues. Germline CDR1 is SGHRS and CDR2 is YFSETQ. The CDR3 is CAGSLEGGGYTF. In DNA form, the CDR3 reads TGCGCCGGCAGCTTGGAAGGGGGCGGCTACACCTTC. Combining the CDR3 with reference TRBV5-1 and TRBJ1-2 gives the whole variable domain KAGVTQTPRYLIKTRGQQVTLSCSPISGHRSVSWYQQTPGQGLQFLFEYFSETQRNKGNFPGRFSGRQFSNSRSEMNVSTLELGDSALYLCAGSLEGGGYTFGSGTRLTVV.

This clonotype was seen only a few times. This sequence joins TRBV29-1 and TRBJ2-1; D gene uncertain. Trimming took 7 bases from V and 6 from J, leaving 16 bases between them. Per germline, CDR1 SQVTM and CDR2 ANQGSEA. There are 13 residues in the CDR3. This CDR3 is CSAVDPTGNEQFF. CDR3 sequence (DNA): TGCAGCGCAGTCGACCCGACCGGCAATGAGCAGTTCTTC.

There are a few counts of this clonotype. This rearrangement joins TRBV2 to TRBJ2-7; 7 bases line up with TRBD1. CDR3 length: 12 amino acids. Trimming cost V 4 bases and J 3 bases; bases outside gene matches: 0. Germline V gene data show CDR1 as SNHLY and CDR2 as FYNNEI. The DNA of the CDR3 is TGTGCCAGCAGTGGGACAGGCTACGAGCAGTACTTC. Protein sequence: CASSGTGYEQYF.

This clonotype has at least ten counts. The rearrangement links TRBV28 to TRBJ2-2; 8 nucleotides line up with TRBD1. V lost 6 bases, J lost 3 bases, and 15 bases stayed unmatched. The CDR3 consists of 18 residues. The germline V gene encodes CDR1 MDHEN and CDR2 SYDVKM. CDR3 bases: TGTGCCAGCAGCCCAGGGGGGATCCGACAGGGGTACACCGGGGAGCTGTTTTTT. Encoded protein: CASSPGGIRQGYTGELFF.

This clonotype has a count of ten or more. This sequence joins TRBV6-5 and TRBJ2-7; 14 bases line up with TRBD2. The CDR3 runs 16 residues. CDR1 is MNHEY, CDR2 SVGAGI, per germline. The trim removed 6 bases at V and 6 bases at J, leaving 10 bases unmatched. The CDR3 loop reads CASRTSGRVEAAEQYF. The CDR3 nucleotides read TGTGCCAGCAGGACTAGCGGGAGGGTAGAAGCGGCCGAGCAGTACTTC.

This clonotype was counted between two and nine times. The chain is built from TRBV5-1 and TRBJ2-1; 11 bases line up with TRBD2. Trimming at V came to 5 bases and at J to 6 bases, leaving 4 bases not matched to a gene. The CDR3 is 14 amino acids. Per the germline V gene, CDR1 is SGHRS and CDR2 is YFSETQ. CDR3 nucleotide sequence: TGCGCCAGCAGTATAACTAGCGGGAGCAATGAGCAGTTCTTC. Protein product: CASSITSGSNEQFF. The full variable domain, in which reference TRBV5-1 and TRBJ2-1 provide the parts outside the CDR3, is KAGVTQTPRYLIKTRGQQVTLSCSPISGHRSVSWYQQTPGQGLQFLFEYFSETQRNKGNFPGRFSGRQFSNSRSEMNVSTLELGDSALYLCASSITSGSNEQFFGPGTRLTVL.

This clonotype was counted at least ten times. The chain has TRBV6-1 and TRBJ2-7; no definite D call. Per germline, CDR1 MNHNS and CDR2 SASEGT. This CDR3 is 13 amino acids long. Trimming stripped 2 bases from V and 0 bases from J, with 5 bases between. The CDR3 loop is CASSELSSYEQYF. CDR3 nucleotide sequence: TGTGCCAGCAGTGAACTCAGCTCCTACGAGCAGTACTTC.